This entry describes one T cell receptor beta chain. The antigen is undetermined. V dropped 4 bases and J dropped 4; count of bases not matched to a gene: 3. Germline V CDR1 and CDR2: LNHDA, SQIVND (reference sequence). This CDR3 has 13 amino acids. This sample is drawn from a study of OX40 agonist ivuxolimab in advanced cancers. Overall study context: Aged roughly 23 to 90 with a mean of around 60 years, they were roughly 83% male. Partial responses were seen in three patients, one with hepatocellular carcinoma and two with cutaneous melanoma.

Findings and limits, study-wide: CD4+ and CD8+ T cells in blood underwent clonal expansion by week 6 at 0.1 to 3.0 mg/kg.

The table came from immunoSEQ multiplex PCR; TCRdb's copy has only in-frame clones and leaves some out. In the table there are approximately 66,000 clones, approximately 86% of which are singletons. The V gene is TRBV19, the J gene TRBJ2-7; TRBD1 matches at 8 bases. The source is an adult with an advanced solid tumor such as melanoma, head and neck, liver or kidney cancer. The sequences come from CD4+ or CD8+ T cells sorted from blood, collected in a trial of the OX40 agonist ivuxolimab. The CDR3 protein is CASSRGQEYEQYF. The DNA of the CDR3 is TGTGCCAGTAGTAGGGGACAGGAGTACGAGCAGTACTTC.